The 21 T cell receptor beta chains reported below all come from one sample, sequenced in a study of T cell repertoires in cytomegalovirus infection. TCRdb reprocessed the reads via MiXCR and lists one record per CDR3 protein. The sample has under 300,000 distinct CDR3 sequences; 10% to 15% are singletons. Source material: PBMCs. The receptors originated from a human donor in good health (CMV status not recorded). Some clones in this sample may be carry-over from other donors' samples.

This clonotype was detected ten times or more. This chain links TRBV7-9 with TRBJ1-4; D not certain. The germline V gene encodes CDR1 SEHNR and CDR2 FQNEAQ (reference sequence). The V and J ends lost 2 bases and 0 bases respectively, with 7 bases between them. This CDR3 comprises 15 residues. This CDR3 reads CASSLSGATNEKLFF. CDR3 bases: TGTGCCAGCAGCTTAAGCGGTGCAACTAATGAAAAACTGTTTTTT.

The sample holds many counts of this clonotype. The chain recombines TRBV7-8 with TRBJ2-1; D gene ambiguous. V was clipped by 1 base and J by 10 bases, with 11 bases between them. The CDR3 has 13 amino acids. The V gene's germline CDR1 is SGHVS and CDR2 FQNEAQ. In DNA, the CDR3 is TGTGCCAGCAGCTTAGGTAGGGAATGGGAGCAGTTCTTC. It encodes CASSLGREWEQFF.

This clonotype was seen at least ten times. This rearrangement joins TRBV7-2 to TRBJ2-5, with TRBD2 matching over 10 bases. Germline V lookup: CDR1 SGHTA, CDR2 FQGNSA. V lost 5 bases, J lost 4 bases, and 7 bases stayed unmatched. This CDR3 region has 15 residues. The CDR3 here is CASSPPGLARETQYF. The CDR3 nucleotides read TGTGCCAGCAGCCCACCGGGACTAGCGAGAGAGACCCAGTACTTC.

This clonotype was seen repeatedly, ten times or more. The chain has TRBV7-2 and TRBJ2-5, with a tentative D call TRBD1 (5 bases). V gave up 4 bases and J gave up 4 bases, with 13 bases separating them. Germline CDR1 SGHTA, CDR2 FQGNSA. The CDR3 has 14 residues. The CDR3 is CASSSTTERETQYF. CDR3 in DNA: TGTGCCAGCAGCTCAACGACAGAGAGAGAGACCCAGTACTTC.

This clonotype was detected a few times. This chain joins TRBV18 and TRBJ1-1; perhaps TRBD1 as D (5 bases). CDR3 length: 11 residues. The germline V gene encodes CDR1 KGHSH and CDR2 LQKENI. The germline V and J ends were trimmed by 2 bases and 8 bases, with 6 bases remaining between them. The CDR3 protein is CASSPNREAFF. CDR3 nucleotide sequence: TGTGCCAGCTCACCAAACAGGGAAGCTTTCTTT.

The table lists this clonotype with many counts. The chain joins TRBV7-2 to TRBJ2-3, with D uncertain. V lost 3 bases to trimming and J lost 15 bases, with 19 bases between them. Germline loops: CDR1 SGHTA, CDR2 FQGNSA. This CDR3 has 13 residues. CDR3: CASSFSGPQLPYF. The CDR3, as DNA: TGTGCCAGCAGCTTCTCCGGGCCCCAACTACCATATTTT. The variable domain in full, with the rest retrieved from reference TRBV7-2 and TRBJ2-3, is GAGVSQSPSNKVTEKGKDVELRCDPISGHTALYWYRQSLGQGLEFLIYFQGNSAPDKSGLPSDRFSAERTGGSVSTLTIQRTQQEDSAVYLCASSFSGPQLPYFGPGTRLTVL.

This clonotype appeared a few times. The chain is built from TRBV14 and TRBJ1-1; D gene uncertain. The CDR3 has 15 amino acids. Trimming shortened V by 0 bases and J by 4 bases, and 12 bases separated the two germline ends. Germline V lookup: CDR1 SGHDN, CDR2 FVKESK. In nucleotides, the CDR3 is TGTGCCAGCAGCCAAGATCGCTGGGGAGGCACTGAAGCTTTCTTT. Translation: CASSQDRWGGTEAFF.

This clonotype was seen a handful of times. The chain has TRBV19 and TRBJ2-2, with no clear D. Germline V gives CDR1 LNHDA, CDR2 SQIVND (reference sequence). V lost 3 bases to trimming and J lost 7 bases, with 9 bases between them. The CDR3 has 13 residues. The CDR3: CASSILRSGELFF. The CDR3 DNA sequence: TGTGCCAGTAGTATCCTTCGAAGCGGGGAGCTGTTTTTT.

Ten or more counts support this clonotype. The gene calls are TRBV7-3 and TRBJ2-3, with TRBD2 matching 8 bases. This CDR3 spans 14 amino acids. The V and J ends lost 2 bases and 4 bases, in that order; junction bases with no gene match: 2. Germline V gives CDR1 SGHTA, CDR2 FQGTGA. The DNA of the CDR3 is TGTGCCAGCAGCTTACCAGCGGGAGCAGATACGCAGTATTTT. Translation gives CASSLPAGADTQYF.

This clonotype appeared a few times. CDR3 sequence reads: CASSWMNTEAFF. The CDR3 region has the DNA TGTGCCAGCAGTTGGATGAACACTGAAGCTTTCTTT. The V and J genes are TRBV6-2 or TRBV6-3 and TRBJ1-1, with no clear D. V dropped 4 bases and J dropped 0 bases, with 3 bases sitting between them. Germline V gene data show CDR1 as MNHEY and CDR2 as SVGEGT. The CDR3 runs to 12 residues.

In this sample, this clonotype turned up many times. The chain uses TRBV7-2 and TRBJ2-7; possible D gene TRBD1, 6 bases. CDR3 length equals 15 residues. Germline CDR1 reads SGHTA; CDR2 reads FQGNSA. Trimming shortened V by 1 base and J by 3 bases, and 13 bases separated the two germline ends. For the CDR3, the DNA is TGTGCCAGCAGCTTAGAAGGAACAGGGCTCTACGAGCAGTACTTC. Its protein product is CASSLEGTGLYEQYF.

This clonotype was seen ten or more times. This chain joins TRBV7-2 and TRBJ2-2; a possible D gene is TRBD2 (6 bases). This CDR3 has 15 amino acids. The ends were cut back, 5 bases at V and 0 bases at J, with 10 bases in the middle. The V gene's germline CDR1 is SGHTA and CDR2 FQGNSA. The CDR3 coding sequence is TGTGCCAGCAGCCCCTGGGACTCGAACACCGGGGAGCTGTTTTTT. This codes for CASSPWDSNTGELFF.

A few counts support this clonotype. The J gene is TRBJ2-1, the V gene TRBV19, with D uncertain. The CDR3 has 15 residues. Germline V gene sequence: CDR1 LNHDA, CDR2 SQIVND (reference sequence). Trimming pared 6 bases from V and 1 base from J, leaving 13 bases between. CDR3 protein: CASSIETWSYNEQFF. The CDR3 DNA follows: TGTGCCAGTAGCATTGAGACCTGGTCCTACAATGAGCAGTTCTTC.

The chain has TRBV20-1 and TRBJ2-4, with TRBD2 identical over 9 bases. The ends lost 6 bases at V and 7 bases at J; junction bases unmatched: 22. CDR1 is DFQATT, CDR2 SNEGSKA, per germline (reference sequence). The CDR3 length is 18 residues. The DNA of the CDR3 is TGCAGTGCCCAATCGGGGGGTAGCGGGAGCCTCAATGGGAACATTCAGTACTTC. Translation: CSAQSGGSGSLNGNIQYF.

This clonotype was found a few times. The genes are TRBV14 and TRBJ1-1; D gene unclear. This CDR3 has 13 residues. V was pared by 1 base and J by 2 bases, with 5 bases between. Germline V gene sequence: CDR1 SGHDN, CDR2 FVKESK. CDR3 nucleotide sequence: TGTGCCAGCAGCCAAGCCCCTAACACTGAAGCTTTCTTT. Protein sequence: CASSQAPNTEAFF.

The chain carries TRBV10-3 and TRBJ2-7; TRBD1 agrees at 9 bases. CDR3 length equals 15 residues. Germline CDR1 is ENHRY and CDR2 is SYGVKD. V lost 6 bases to trimming and J lost 3 bases; unmatched junction nucleotides: 9. The CDR3 is CAIRIDGQGYYEQYF. CDR3 bases: TGTGCCATCAGGATCGACGGACAGGGGTACTACGAGCAGTACTTC.

At least ten counts were recorded for this clonotype. This chain joins TRBV5-1 and TRBJ2-1, with 8 bases lining up with TRBD1. V was pared by 4 bases and J by 0 bases, with 6 bases of the junction left unmatched. Germline CDR1 reads SGHRS; CDR2 reads YFSETQ. The CDR3 totals 16 residues. CDR3 DNA sequence: TGCGCCAGCAGCCTTCTGACAGGGGCCTCCTACAATGAGCAGTTCTTC. Translation: CASSLLTGASYNEQFF.

This clonotype was seen repeatedly, ten times or more. This chain connects TRBV28 to TRBJ2-3; the D is unclear. Germline loops: CDR1 MDHEN, CDR2 SYDVKM. Trimming left V 6 bases short and J 4 bases short, with 8 bases between. The CDR3 consists of 12 residues. The CDR3 sequence: CASSSSSDTQYF. DNA for the CDR3: TGTGCCAGCAGCTCCTCTTCAGATACGCAGTATTTT.

This clonotype was counted only a few times. The rearrangement joins TRBV30 to TRBJ2-7; weak D call: TRBD1 (7 bases). Trimming pared 0 bases from V and 2 bases from J, leaving 8 bases between. CDR1 GTSNPN and CDR2 SVGIG come from the germline V gene (reference sequence). This CDR3 contains 13 residues. The CDR3: CAWSVRGAYEQYF. Written as DNA, the CDR3 is TGTGCCTGGAGTGTCAGGGGGGCCTACGAGCAGTACTTC.

The CDR3 region is CASSSVGGLDTEAFF. The DNA of the CDR3 is TGTGCCAGCAGCTCGGTCGGGGGGCTCGACACTGAAGCTTTCTTT. The chain is built from TRBV7-3 and TRBJ1-1, with D possibly being TRBD1 (6 bases). The CDR3 loop spans 15 amino acids. The V end lost 4 bases, the J end lost 3 bases, and 15 bases lay between the germline ends. Germline V gene lookup returns CDR1 SGHTA and CDR2 FQGTGA. The whole variable domain, filled in from reference TRBV7-3 and TRBJ1-1, reads GAGVSQTPSNKVTEKGKYVELRCDPISGHTALYWYRQSLGQGPEFLIYFQGTGAADDSGLPNDRFFAVRPEGSVSTLKIQRTERGDSAVYLCASSSVGGLDTEAFFGQGTRLTVV.

There are many counts of this clonotype. This chain connects TRBV7-2 to TRBJ2-5, with D unresolved. This CDR3 is 13 amino acids long. CDR1 SGHTA and CDR2 FQGNSA come from the germline V gene. With 3 bases removed from V and 7 bases from J, the gap between germline ends came to 12 bases. The CDR3 DNA is TGTGCCAGCAGCTTGAGACGGTCGGGGACCCAGTACTTC. This sequence encodes CASSLRRSGTQYF.